The 31 T cell receptor beta chains below come from one sample, sequenced in a study of T cells in localized non-small cell lung cancer. Method: immunoSEQ multiplex PCR; TCRdb's copy keeps in-frame clones and lacks some. The sample holds some 38,000 clones, about nine tenths seen once. Here the sequenced sample was peripheral blood mononuclear cells, taken before any cancer treatment. These receptors were obtained from a male donor at least 60 years old with stage II lung adenocarcinoma.

The rearrangement joins TRBV18 to TRBJ2-1; D is uncertain. Germline lookup yields CDR1 KGHSH and CDR2 LQKENI. The CDR3 is 14 residues long. V shed 4 bases and J shed 3 bases, with 10 bases lying between them. The CDR3 bases are TGTGCCAGCTCACAAAGTGTACACTACAATGAGCAGTTCTTC. It codes for CASSQSVHYNEQFF.

The chain links TRBV18 to TRBJ2-1, with 7 bases fitting TRBD2. This CDR3 is built from 15 residues. The V and J ends lost 0 bases and 13 bases, in that order; junction bases with no gene match: 12. Germline CDR1 is KGHSH and CDR2 is LQKENI. CDR3 region: CASSPPRGGSFSQFF. CDR3 DNA: TGTGCCAGCTCACCACCTCGGGGCGGGAGTTTTTCCCAGTTCTTC. The whole variable domain, remainder taken from reference TRBV18 and TRBJ2-1, is NAGVMQNPRHLVRRRGQEARLRCSPMKGHSHVYWYRQLPEEGLKFMVYLQKENIIDESGMPKERFSAEFPKEGPSILRIQQVVRGDSAAYFCASSPPRGGSFSQFFGPGTRLTVL.

J is TRBJ1-1 and V is TRBV11-2; D is possibly TRBD1 (5 bases). CDR3 length: 15 amino acids. Germline V CDR1 and CDR2: SGHAT, FQNNGV. V lost 5 bases, J lost 1 base, and 14 bases lay in between. CDR3 bases: TGTGCCAGCAGCGGGATGAGAGGGGAGAACACTGAAGCTTTCTTT. Translating it yields CASSGMRGENTEAFF. The variable domain in full, with the rest retrieved from reference TRBV11-2 and TRBJ1-1, is EAGVAQSPRYKIIEKRQSVAFWCNPISGHATLYWYQQILGQGPKLLIQFQNNGVVDDSQLPKDRFSAERLKGVDSTLKIQPAKLEDSAVYLCASSGMRGENTEAFFGQGTRLTVV.

This sequence joins TRBV28 and TRBJ2-1, with D uncertain. The CDR3 length is 13 residues. Germline V CDR1 and CDR2: MDHEN, SYDVKM. Trimming removed 1 base at V and 5 bases at J, with 6 bases between. The CDR3 loop reads CASSLFSHNEQFF. DNA of the CDR3: TGTGCCAGCAGTTTATTTAGCCACAATGAGCAGTTCTTC.

There are a few counts of this clone. The chain carries TRBV28 and TRBJ2-3; D may be TRBD1 (7 bases). V was shortened by 5 bases and J by 6 bases, with 21 bases between the two germline ends. The CDR3 runs to 16 residues. The germline V gene encodes CDR1 MDHEN and CDR2 SYDVKM. The chain's CDR3 is CASSRQGGNLGDTQYF. The CDR3, as DNA: TGTGCCAGCAGTCGCCAGGGGGGAAACCTTGGGGATACGCAGTATTTT.

V is TRBV10-3 and J is TRBJ1-1; 10 bases line up with TRBD1. CDR3 length equals 14 residues. J lost 3 bases, V lost 10 bases, and 8 bases had no gene match. Germline V gene lookup returns CDR1 ENHRY and CDR2 SYGVKD. The DNA for the CDR3 is TGTGCCACCTCCGGGACAGGGGTGGACACTGAAGCTTTCTTT. This gives the protein CATSGTGVDTEAFF.

This chain uses TRBV4-1 with TRBJ2-5; tentative D call: TRBD2 (6 bases). The CDR3 covers 15 residues. The V gene lost 4 bases and the J gene lost 0 bases, with 12 bases spanning the gap. Germline-derived CDR1 and CDR2 are MGHRA and YSYEKL. CDR3 sequence reads: CASSLSGLYQETQYF. CDR3 DNA sequence: TGCGCCAGCAGCCTCTCGGGACTTTACCAAGAGACCCAGTACTTC.

This rearrangement joins TRBV29-1 to TRBJ1-1, with a weak D call TRBD1 (6 bases). Trimming took 2 bases from V and 1 from J, leaving 8 bases between them. The germline CDR1 and CDR2 sequences are SQVTM and ANQGSEA. The CDR3 length is 13 residues. Here the CDR3 reads CSVEKDRNTEAFF. The CDR3 DNA reads TGCAGCGTTGAAAAGGACAGGAACACTGAAGCTTTCTTT.

The chain is built from TRBV27 and TRBJ2-1; 12 bases agree with TRBD2. The germline V gene encodes CDR1 MNHEY and CDR2 SMNVEV (reference sequence). V lost 6 bases, J lost 4 bases, and 4 bases stayed unmatched. There are 15 residues in the CDR3. The DNA of the CDR3 is TGTGCCAGCAGACGGACTAGCGGGATGTACAATGAGCAGTTCTTC. Translating gives CASRRTSGMYNEQFF.

The chain joins TRBV4-3 to TRBJ2-3, with D perhaps TRBD1 (5 bases). Trimming cost V 6 bases and J 6 bases, with 19 bases left between them. Germline lookup yields CDR1 LGHNA and CDR2 YSLEER. The CDR3 sequence is 15 residues long. This CDR3 reads CASSPRGHSGDTQYF. CDR3 bases: TGCGCCAGCAGTCCCCGTGGCCATTCAGGGGATACGCAGTATTTT.

The rearrangement uses TRBV11-2 and TRBJ2-5, with D perhaps given as TRBD1 or TRBD2 (5 bases each). With 5 bases removed from V and 2 bases from J, the gap between germline ends came to 9 bases. Germline V gene lookup returns CDR1 SGHAT and CDR2 FQNNGV. This CDR3 has 13 residues. CDR3 sequence: CASSRDGQETQYF. Written as DNA, the CDR3 is TGTGCCAGCAGCCGGGACGGTCAAGAGACCCAGTACTTC.

The J gene is TRBJ2-1, the V gene TRBV4-2; D is undetermined. Germline assignment: CDR1 LGHNA and CDR2 YNFKEQ. This CDR3 is built from 13 residues. The ends were cut back, 0 bases at V and 7 bases at J, with 7 bases in the middle. In nucleotides, the CDR3 is TGTGCCAGCAGCCAAGAAGAAACAAATGAGCAGTTCTTC. Protein product: CASSQEETNEQFF.

The V and J genes are TRBV18 and TRBJ1-5, with D possibly TRBD1 on 5 matching bases. CDR1 and CDR2 (germline): KGHSH, LQKENI. Trimming shortened V by 4 bases and J by 7 bases, and 17 bases separated the two germline ends. The CDR3 totals 15 residues. The CDR3 bases are TGTGCCAGCTCACTCCAGCAGGGACCCGACCAGCCCCAGCATTTT. Its protein is CASSLQQGPDQPQHF. The variable domain in full, completed from reference TRBV18 and TRBJ1-5, reads NAGVMQNPRHLVRRRGQEARLRCSPMKGHSHVYWYRQLPEEGLKFMVYLQKENIIDESGMPKERFSAEFPKEGPSILRIQQVVRGDSAAYFCASSLQQGPDQPQHFGDGTRLSIL.

The gene calls are TRBV11-3 and TRBJ1-2; 11 bases align to TRBD1. The CDR3 spans 16 residues. Trimming removed 0 bases from V and 8 bases from J; junction bases left unmatched: 8. Germline V gives CDR1 SGHNT, CDR2 YENEEA. The CDR3 loop is CASSLDRGQGAQGYTF. The CDR3 DNA reads TGTGCCAGCAGCTTAGATCGCGGACAGGGGGCGCAGGGCTACACCTTC. Full variable domain (rest looked up from reference TRBV11-3 and TRBJ1-2): EAGVVQSPRYKIIEKKQPVAFWCNPISGHNTLYWYLQNLGQGPELLIRYENEEAVDDSQLPKDRFSAERLKGVDSTLKIQPAELGDSAVYLCASSLDRGQGAQGYTFGSGTRLTVV.

This chain links TRBV18 with TRBJ1-1; 10 nucleotides align to TRBD1. The CDR3 extends over 14 amino acids. The germline CDR1 and CDR2 sequences are KGHSH and LQKENI. The V segment lost 5 bases and the J segment 6 bases; nucleotides outside the gene matches: 6. CDR3 nucleotide sequence: TGTGCCAGCTCAGGTCCCGGGACAGGGGCTGAAGCTTTCTTT. Amino acids: CASSGPGTGAEAFF. The variable domain in full, completed from reference TRBV18 and TRBJ1-1, reads NAGVMQNPRHLVRRRGQEARLRCSPMKGHSHVYWYRQLPEEGLKFMVYLQKENIIDESGMPKERFSAEFPKEGPSILRIQQVVRGDSAAYFCASSGPGTGAEAFFGQGTRLTVV.

The J gene is TRBJ1-3, the V gene TRBV5-6, with no clear D. This CDR3 contains 15 residues. V lost 0 bases and J 0 bases, leaving 7 bases between the germline ends. The V gene's germline CDR1 is SGHDT and CDR2 YYEEEE. The CDR3 DNA reads TGTGCCAGCAGCTTGGACTGGTCCTCTGGAAACACCATATATTTT. Its translation is CASSLDWSSGNTIYF.

This clone qualifies as medium-sized. The chain carries TRBV29-1 and TRBJ1-1; possible D gene TRBD1, 5 bases. The CDR3 sequence is 12 residues long. In germline, CDR1 is SQVTM, CDR2 ANQGSEA. Trimming shortened V by 5 bases and J by 5 bases, and 12 bases separated the two germline ends. CDR3 DNA sequence: TGCAGCGTTAACAGGCAGGGAACTGAAGCTTTCTTT. This encodes CSVNRQGTEAFF.

The V and J genes are TRBV10-3 and TRBJ1-2; D uncertain. This CDR3 spans 12 amino acids. Germline CDR1 and CDR2: ENHRY and SYGVKD. Trimming took 3 bases from V and 1 from J, leaving 3 bases between them. CDR3 DNA: TGTGCCATCAGTGACGGTAACTATGGCTACACCTTC. It is translated as CAISDGNYGYTF.

The rearrangement uses TRBV7-9 and TRBJ1-5, with 7 positions matching TRBD1. V lost 5 bases, J lost 6 bases, and 7 bases stayed unmatched. The CDR3 is made up of 14 amino acids. Germline CDR1 reads SEHNR; CDR2 reads FQNEAQ (reference sequence). The CDR3 sequence is CASSTDREAQPQHF. The CDR3 DNA reads as TGTGCCAGCAGCACTGACAGGGAGGCTCAGCCCCAGCATTTT.

V usage is TRBV6-6 and J usage is TRBJ2-7; 10 bases match TRBD1. CDR1 is MNHNY, CDR2 SVGAGI, per germline (reference sequence). The CDR3 has 16 amino acids. The V segment lost 4 bases and the J segment 3 bases; nucleotides outside the gene matches: 9. The CDR3 loop reads CASSSLGDRGIYEQYF. The CDR3 region has the DNA TGTGCCAGCAGTTCCCTCGGGGACAGGGGCATCTACGAGCAGTACTTC.

The chain combines TRBV11-3 with TRBJ2-3; tentative D call: TRBD2 (5 bases). There are 12 residues in the CDR3. The germline V gene encodes CDR1 SGHNT and CDR2 YENEEA. The V end was cut by 0 bases, the J end by 11 bases, with 9 bases between. In DNA form, the CDR3 reads TGTGCCAGCAGCTTAGACGGAGGCGGGCAGTATTTT. The encoded protein is CASSLDGGGQYF.

The chain employs TRBV11-2 and TRBJ2-7; 10 nucleotides match TRBD1. V gave up 5 bases and J gave up 2 bases; unmatched junction bases: 6. The germline CDR1 and CDR2 sequences are SGHAT and FQNNGV. The CDR3 consists of 15 residues. CDR3 loop: CASSPDRGPTYEQYF. CDR3 bases: TGTGCCAGCAGCCCCGACAGGGGGCCTACCTACGAGCAGTACTTC.

This chain joins TRBV5-4 and TRBJ2-6; 10 nucleotides match TRBD1. The CDR3 extends over 17 amino acids. Trimming took 7 bases from V and 2 from J; bases not matched to a gene: 9. Germline V gives CDR1 SGHNT, CDR2 YYREEE (reference sequence). DNA of the CDR3: TGTGCCAGCTCTTCCGGGACAGGGGTTCCTGGGGCCAACGTCCTGACTTTC. It translates to CASSSGTGVPGANVLTF.

This clone was seen once. The chain links TRBV19 to TRBJ1-3; D ambiguous. Germline assignment: CDR1 LNHDA and CDR2 SQIVND (reference sequence). Trimming pared 3 bases from V and 4 bases from J, leaving 10 bases between. The CDR3 is made up of 14 amino acids. The DNA for the CDR3 is TGTGCCAGTAGTATTGGCACAACCGGAAACACCATATATTTT. This translates into CASSIGTTGNTIYF.

The J gene is TRBJ1-2, the V gene TRBV28, with TRBD1 matching 7 bases. The germline CDR1 and CDR2 sequences are MDHEN and SYDVKM. CDR3 length: 16 amino acids. With V trimmed by 4 bases and J by 0 bases, 8 bases remained unmatched. The CDR3 sequence is CASSSQGVPANYGYTF. In nucleotides, the CDR3 is TGTGCCAGCAGTTCCCAGGGGGTACCAGCTAACTATGGCTACACCTTC.

This clone showed up just once. The chain has TRBV7-3 and TRBJ2-1; maybe TRBD1 (6 bases). The CDR3 has 11 amino acids. Germline CDR1 is SGHTA and CDR2 is FQGTGA. V lost 4 bases and J lost 13, with 11 bases in between. CDR3 protein: CASSSGAHQFF. For the CDR3, the DNA is TGTGCCAGCAGCTCAGGGGCCCACCAGTTCTTC.

The chain combines TRBV29-1 with TRBJ2-1; no definite D call. The germline gives CDR1 SQVTM, CDR2 ANQGSEA. V lost 4 bases and J lost 4, with 11 bases in between. The CDR3 runs to 13 residues. CDR3 sequence (DNA): TGCAGCGTTGGCCTGTCGCAATACAATGAGCAGTTCTTC. Translation: CSVGLSQYNEQFF.

The chain carries TRBV4-2 and TRBJ2-1; D gene uncertain. Germline-derived CDR1 and CDR2 are LGHNA and YNFKEQ. V dropped 0 bases and J dropped 4 bases, with 10 bases sitting between them. The CDR3 is made up of 15 amino acids. The CDR3 protein is CASSQDRTTYNEQFF. CDR3 sequence (DNA): TGTGCCAGCAGCCAAGATCGGACGACGTACAATGAGCAGTTCTTC.

The chain joins TRBV19 to TRBJ1-5; D gene uncertain. The CDR3 extends over 15 amino acids. V lost 3 bases and J 7 bases, leaving 16 bases between the germline ends. Germline loops: CDR1 LNHDA, CDR2 SQIVND (reference sequence). DNA for the CDR3: TGTGCCAGTAGTATCAAAGGGCCGAAAGGGCAGCCCCAGCATTTT. This encodes CASSIKGPKGQPQHF. Full variable domain (missing parts from reference TRBV19 and TRBJ1-5): DGGITQSPKYLFRKEGQNVTLSCEQNLNHDAMYWYRQDPGQGLRLIYYSQIVNDFQKGDIAEGYSVSREKKESFPLTVTSAQKNPTAFYLCASSIKGPKGQPQHFGDGTRLSIL.

CDR3 coding DNA: TGCAGCGTTGTGGAGACCCGCCGGTCAGACTACGAGCAGTACTTC. Its protein product is CSVVETRRSDYEQYF. The V call is TRBV29-1, the J call TRBJ2-7, with no clear D. The CDR3 contains 15 residues. Germline V gene data show CDR1 as SQVTM and CDR2 as ANQGSEA. The V and J ends lost 4 bases and 3 bases respectively, with 19 bases between them.

The rearrangement uses TRBV6-1 and TRBJ1-2, with D hard to call. The germline CDR1 and CDR2 sequences are MNHNS and SASEGT. The CDR3 extends over 12 amino acids. Trimming took off 4 bases at V and 7 bases at J, with 10 bases between the two ends. The CDR3 DNA reads TGTGCCAGCAGTGTGGTTCACGCTGGCTACACCTTC. Translation: CASSVVHAGYTF.